These 28 T cell receptor beta chains share one sample of origin, sequenced in a study of cytomegalovirus exposure and HLA in healthy donors (dated by TCRdb to 2015 to 2018). Libraries were constructed by the immunoSEQ multiplex PCR assay. For the multiplex PCR, a mixture combining 60 forward primers for TCR Vbeta segments and 13 reverse primers for TCR Jbeta segments was used. In its TCRdb copy, this immuneACCESS table keeps in-frame sequences only and misses some clones. Where compared with another copy, unresolved V genes explain less than half of these, and the others have no known cause. The sample includes 120,000 to 150,000 clones, with about 61% observed a single time. Together, the top ten hold approximately 1.7% of the sample. The sequenced sample consisted of PBMCs. Source of these receptors: a male donor in good health and CMV-seronegative.

The CDR3 region has the DNA TGCGCCAGCAGCCAAGGAACGGCAGGGACTCGCACTGAAGCTTTCTTT. Translating gives CASSQGTAGTRTEAFF. This chain joins TRBV4-3 and TRBJ1-1; D is perhaps TRBD1 (5 bases). V dropped 1 base and J dropped 4 bases, with 16 bases sitting between them. The CDR3 has 16 residues. Germline V gene lookup returns CDR1 LGHNA and CDR2 YSLEER.

The genes are TRBV5-1 and TRBJ1-1; D gene ambiguous. Trimming left V 0 bases short and J 1 base short, with 7 bases between. Germline-derived CDR1 and CDR2 are SGHRS and YFSETQ. The CDR3 has 14 amino acids. Here the CDR3 reads CASSLVHANTEAFF. The CDR3 nucleotides read TGCGCCAGCAGCTTGGTACATGCGAACACTGAAGCTTTCTTT. The full variable domain, in which reference TRBV5-1 and TRBJ1-1 provide the parts outside the CDR3, is KAGVTQTPRYLIKTRGQQVTLSCSPISGHRSVSWYQQTPGQGLQFLFEYFSETQRNKGNFPGRFSGRQFSNSRSEMNVSTLELGDSALYLCASSLVHANTEAFFGQGTRLTVV.

J is TRBJ1-4 and V is TRBV9, with D perhaps matching TRBD1 (6 bases). This CDR3 is built from 14 residues. Germline lookup yields CDR1 SGDLS and CDR2 YYNGEE. Trimming took off 4 bases at V and 7 bases at J, with 14 bases between the two ends. The CDR3 region is CASSRGGVGEKLFF. The CDR3 DNA follows: TGTGCCAGCAGCCGAGGGGGGGTCGGTGAAAAACTGTTTTTT. The whole variable domain, remainder taken from reference TRBV9 and TRBJ1-4, is DSGVTQTPKHLITATGQRVTLRCSPRSGDLSVYWYQQSLDQGLQFLIQYYNGEERAKGNILERFSAQQFPDLHSELNLSSLELGDSALYFCASSRGGVGEKLFFGSGTQLSVL.

The rearrangement links TRBV9 to TRBJ1-1; 11 bases align to TRBD1. Per germline, CDR1 SGDLS and CDR2 YYNGEE. Losses at the gene ends were 0 bases for V and 3 bases for J; bases not matched to a gene: 1. The CDR3 length is 15 residues. CDR3 protein: CASSVVGQGDTEAFF. In nucleotides, the CDR3 is TGTGCCAGCAGCGTAGTGGGACAGGGGGACACTGAAGCTTTCTTT.

This sequence joins TRBV2 and TRBJ2-7; 9 positions agree with TRBD2. Per germline, CDR1 SNHLY and CDR2 FYNNEI. The CDR3 spans 14 residues. V was pared by 10 bases and J by 1 base, with 8 bases of the junction left unmatched. CDR3 protein: CAITLAGDSYEQYF. The DNA for the CDR3 is TGTGCCATCACCTTAGCGGGGGATTCCTACGAGCAGTACTTC.

This chain connects TRBV19 to TRBJ1-1; possible D gene TRBD1, 6 bases. The CDR3 runs 14 residues. Germline V gene lookup returns CDR1 LNHDA and CDR2 SQIVND (reference sequence). V dropped 4 bases and J dropped 4 bases, with 13 bases sitting between them. The CDR3 DNA sequence: TGTGCCAGTAGTACTTCACAGGGTTTCACTGAAGCTTTCTTT. Translating gives CASSTSQGFTEAFF.

This clone was seen only a few times. Compared with germline, one end of the junction differs, possibly owing to a read error. This chain joins TRBV5-6 and TRBJ1-2, with 10 nucleotides matching TRBD1. CDR1 SGHDT and CDR2 YYEEEE come from the germline V gene. The CDR3 spans 16 residues. As DNA, the CDR3 is TGTGCCAGCAGTCCCGGGACAGGGGCATTTAACTATGGCTACCCCTTC. Translation: CASSPGTGAFNYGYPF.

The V and J genes are TRBV4-3 and TRBJ2-7, with D maybe TRBD1 (7 bases). The V gene's germline CDR1 is LGHNA and CDR2 YSLEER. The CDR3 consists of 17 residues. The V end lost 0 bases, the J end lost 3 bases, and 18 bases lay between the germline ends. CDR3 in amino acids: CASSQESTHQGGYEQYF. CDR3 nucleotide sequence: TGCGCCAGCAGCCAAGAGAGTACACACCAGGGGGGCTACGAGCAGTACTTC.

The chain recombines TRBV30 with TRBJ1-2, with a weak D call TRBD1 (6 bases). Between the trimmed V and J ends, which lost 3 bases and 5 bases, there was a span of 16 bases. This CDR3 region has 14 residues. Germline V lookup: CDR1 GTSNPN, CDR2 SVGIG (reference sequence). CDR3 DNA: TGTGCCTGGAGGGGGGGGTACAGGGTGTATGGCTACACCTTC. Translating gives CAWRGGYRVYGYTF.

The CDR3 protein is CASSDSVTGTDTQYF. CDR3 DNA sequence: TGTGCCAGCAGTGACTCGGTGACAGGTACAGATACGCAGTATTTT. V is TRBV6-4 and J is TRBJ2-3; perhaps TRBD1 as D (6 bases). Germline-derived CDR1 and CDR2 are MRHNA and SNTAGT. Trimming removed 0 bases from V and 3 bases from J, with 10 bases in between. There are 15 residues in the CDR3.

This chain connects TRBV2 to TRBJ1-2; D is unresolved. Germline V gene lookup returns CDR1 SNHLY and CDR2 FYNNEI. V was trimmed by 5 bases and J by 5 bases, leaving 6 bases between them. There are 11 residues in the CDR3. CDR3 protein: CASSPYYGYTF. CDR3 bases: TGTGCCAGCAGTCCCTATTATGGCTACACCTTC. Supplemented by reference TRBV2 and TRBJ1-2, the full variable domain reads EPEVTQTPSHQVTQMGQEVILRCVPISNHLYFYWYRQILGQKVEFLVSFYNNEISEKSEIFDDQFSVERPDGSNFTLKIRSTKLEDSAMYFCASSPYYGYTFGSGTRLTVV.

The gene calls are TRBV10-3 and TRBJ1-1; 12 bases match TRBD1. This CDR3 has 13 residues. V was pared by 11 bases and J by 4 bases, with 5 bases of the junction left unmatched. Germline loops: CDR1 ENHRY, CDR2 SYGVKD. The CDR3 loop reads CAVGTGGLTEAFF. The CDR3 region has the DNA TGTGCCGTCGGGACAGGGGGCCTCACTGAAGCTTTCTTT.

This chain links TRBV9 with TRBJ1-1, with 9 bases fitting TRBD1. The CDR3 consists of 16 residues. Germline CDR1 SGDLS, CDR2 YYNGEE. V was clipped by 3 bases and J by 6 bases; unmatched bases: 12. This CDR3 reads CASSATGGAVEPEAFF. Here the CDR3 DNA reads TGTGCCAGCAGCGCCACAGGGGGCGCGGTCGAACCTGAAGCTTTCTTT.

The V gene is TRBV9, the J gene TRBJ1-2; a possible D gene is TRBD1 (6 bases). Germline CDR1 and CDR2: SGDLS and YYNGEE. The CDR3 sequence is 14 residues long. Between the trimmed V and J ends, which lost 4 bases and 5 bases, there was a span of 15 bases. The CDR3 DNA reads as TGTGCCAGCAGCCACGACTTGGGGGCGTATGGCTACACCTTC. It encodes CASSHDLGAYGYTF.

The chain is built from TRBV28 and TRBJ2-7, with D possibly TRBD1 on 6 matching bases. This CDR3 contains 13 residues. The germline gives CDR1 MDHEN, CDR2 SYDVKM. Trimming shortened V by 4 bases and J by 4 bases, and 11 bases separated the two germline ends. CDR3 nucleotide sequence: TGTGCCAGCAGTTCAGGACAGCGATACGAGCAGTACTTC. Amino acids: CASSSGQRYEQYF. Using reference TRBV28 and TRBJ2-7 for the parts outside the CDR3, the full variable domain is DVKVTQSSRYLVKRTGEKVFLECVQDMDHENMFWYRQDPGLGLRLIYFSYDVKMKEKGDIPEGYSVSREKKERFSLILESASTNQTSMYLCASSSGQRYEQYFGPGTRLTVT.

The gene calls are TRBV6-6 and TRBJ2-7; D might be TRBD2 (6 bases). CDR1 and CDR2 from the germline V gene are MNHNY and SVGAGI (reference sequence). The CDR3 runs 16 residues. V was shortened by 7 bases and J by 0 bases, with 19 bases between the two germline ends. CDR3 loop: CASTLEGSVISYEQYF. In DNA form, the CDR3 reads TGTGCCAGCACCCTGGAGGGGTCGGTTATCTCCTACGAGCAGTACTTC.

This clone has only a few counts. The chain recombines TRBV6-1 with TRBJ1-5; D is perhaps TRBD1 (5 bases). The CDR3 is 15 amino acids. Germline V gene lookup returns CDR1 MNHNS and CDR2 SASEGT. V lost 7 bases and J lost 4, with 17 bases in between. This CDR3 reads CASTRVGGGNQPQHF. CDR3 nucleotide sequence: TGTGCCAGCACCAGGGTCGGGGGGGGTAATCAGCCCCAGCATTTT.

The V call is TRBV9, the J call TRBJ2-7, with D maybe TRBD2 (5 bases). Trimming left V 4 bases short and J 4 bases short, with 12 bases between. The CDR3 has 13 residues. CDR1 is SGDLS and CDR2 is YYNGEE in the germline V gene. The DNA for the CDR3 is TGTGCCAGCAGCCCCGGACTTTTATACGAGCAGTACTTC. Translation gives CASSPGLLYEQYF.

The chain recombines TRBV5-4 with TRBJ2-1, with D perhaps matching TRBD2 (6 bases). Trimming shortened V by 3 bases and J by 0 bases, and 10 bases separated the two germline ends. The CDR3 has 15 amino acids. Looked up from germline, CDR1 is SGHNT and CDR2 is YYREEE (reference sequence). CDR3 amino acids: CASSWGDFSYNEQFF. CDR3 in DNA: TGTGCCAGCAGCTGGGGGGACTTCTCCTACAATGAGCAGTTCTTC.

This clone was counted a few times. This chain joins TRBV7-6 and TRBJ2-7; 8 nucleotides line up with TRBD1. The CDR3 is 13 residues long. Per the germline V gene, CDR1 is SGHVS and CDR2 is FNYEAQ. With V trimmed by 4 bases and J by 8 bases, 7 bases remained unmatched. In DNA form, the CDR3 reads TGTGCCAGCAGCTCAGGGACAGGCGGTAAGCAGTACTTC. It is translated as CASSSGTGGKQYF.

The chain recombines TRBV4-1 with TRBJ2-7; 7 bases match TRBD1. The ends lost 4 bases at V and 9 bases at J; junction bases unmatched: 12. CDR1 and CDR2 from the germline V gene are MGHRA and YSYEKL. The CDR3 runs 14 residues. As DNA, the CDR3 is TGCGCCAGCAGCCCCGGACAGGCCTTAGCGCGGCAGTACTTC. It yields the protein CASSPGQALARQYF.

This chain links TRBV27 with TRBJ2-7; 9 bases match TRBD1. This CDR3 has 15 amino acids. V was pared by 8 bases and J by 3 bases, with 11 bases of the junction left unmatched. Germline CDR1 is MNHEY and CDR2 is SMNVEV (reference sequence). The CDR3, as DNA: TGTGCCAGCTCATCAAATCGGGACAGGGTCTACGAGCAGTACTTC. As protein: CASSSNRDRVYEQYF.

The rearrangement uses TRBV25-1 and TRBJ2-5; tentatively, D is TRBD2 (6 bases). V lost 8 bases, J lost 2 bases, and 21 bases lay in between. In germline, CDR1 is MGHDK, CDR2 SYGVNS. CDR3 length: 16 residues. The CDR3 DNA sequence: TGTGCCAGCCGAAAGCGGGCCGACGGGGGTCAAGAGACCCAGTACTTC. This codes for CASRKRADGGQETQYF.

The chain links TRBV10-1 to TRBJ2-3, with TRBD1 as a possible D gene (5 bases). Germline values: CDR1 WNHNN, CDR2 SYGVQD (reference sequence). This CDR3 region has 13 residues. V was pared by 6 bases and J by 2 bases, with 9 bases between. The CDR3 sequence: CASSETVTDTQYF. CDR3 DNA: TGCGCCAGCAGCGAGACAGTCACAGATACGCAGTATTTT.

This clone has a handful of counts. The chain uses TRBV19 and TRBJ1-5; the match to TRBD1 covers 7 bases. The CDR3 contains 18 residues. With 4 bases clipped from V and 1 base from J, the junction kept 13 bases outside the gene matches. Germline-derived CDR1 and CDR2 are LNHDA and SQIVND (reference sequence). CDR3 DNA: TGTGCCAGTAGTAGGGGACAGCCCCAGAGAGGGAGCAATCAGCCCCAGCATTTT. Amino acids: CASSRGQPQRGSNQPQHF.

The chain has TRBV7-8 and TRBJ2-2; TRBD2 aligns across 15 bases. V lost 5 bases and J lost 11; bases outside the gene matches: 12. Looked up from germline, CDR1 is SGHVS and CDR2 is FQNEAQ. The CDR3 has 17 amino acids. CDR3 sequence: CASSLGLAGGPVIELFF. The CDR3 DNA is TGTGCCAGCAGCCTCGGACTAGCGGGGGGGCCAGTTATAGAGCTGTTTTTT.

The chain combines TRBV29-1 with TRBJ1-2, with D possibly TRBD1 on 6 matching bases. The CDR3 has 15 residues. CDR1 and CDR2 from the germline V gene are SQVTM and ANQGSEA. The V and J ends lost 0 bases and 4 bases respectively, with 15 bases between them. The CDR3 DNA is TGCAGCGTTGAAGAGGGCAGGGGATTCCTCTATGGCTACACCTTC. Translation gives CSVEEGRGFLYGYTF.

This clone was seen only a few times. The chain has TRBV4-3 and TRBJ2-7; D is ambiguous. Trimming took off 0 bases at V and 5 bases at J, with 14 bases between the two ends. The CDR3 extends over 15 amino acids. Germline V CDR1 and CDR2: LGHNA, YSLEER. The CDR3: CASSQERWSGNEQYF. In DNA form, the CDR3 reads TGCGCCAGCAGCCAAGAGAGGTGGAGTGGTAACGAGCAGTACTTC.